Sequencing of this T cell receptor beta chain was carried out in a study of OX40 agonist ivuxolimab in advanced cancers. Study details: Patients in the trial were receiving intravenous ivuxolimab every 2 weeks, at doses of 0.01 to 10 mg/kg.

This clone turned up a few times. Method: immunoSEQ multiplex PCR; TCRdb's copy keeps in-frame clones and lacks some. The table shows tens of thousands of clones, with roughly nine tenths occurring only once. Looked up from germline, CDR1 is SGHDT and CDR2 is YYEEEE. Trimming took 5 bases from V and 5 from J, leaving 7 bases between them. The CDR3 is 11 amino acids. The chain is built from TRBV5-6 and TRBJ2-5, with D uncertain. This receptor was identified in an adult with an advanced solid tumor such as melanoma, head and neck, liver or kidney cancer. Sequencing was performed on CD4+ or CD8+ T cells sorted from blood, taken in a trial of the OX40 agonist ivuxolimab. The CDR3 nucleotides are TGTGCCAGCAGTCAGGTGGAGACCCAGTACTTC. It specifies CASSQVETQYF.